This T cell receptor (beta chain) emerged from a study of blood T cell repertoires in COVID-19. The overall study: Collection of acute and convalescent COVID-19 samples took place in the United States, Italy and Spain.

This CDR3 contains 18 residues. Trimming removed 7 bases from V and 0 bases from J, with 24 bases in between. Germline lookup yields CDR1 MDHEN and CDR2 SYDVKM. The table lists this clone with a count of one. The table came from immunoSEQ multiplex PCR; TCRdb's copy has only in-frame clones and leaves some out. Counted here are hundreds of thousands of clones, 85% to 90% occurring once; the ten biggest clones make up approximately 4%. The material sequenced was peripheral blood. V usage is TRBV28 and J usage is TRBJ1-1; weak D call: TRBD1 (6 bases). The clonotype originates from a woman aged 50 to 60 with active or convalescent COVID-19. The chain's CDR3 is CASTLSRRRGSMNTEAFF. DNA for the CDR3: TGTGCCAGCACCCTATCTCGAAGAAGGGGGAGCATGAACACTGAAGCTTTCTTT.